This TCR beta chain emerged from a study of blood T cell repertoires in COVID-19. Study background: From T cells, B-cell-depleted T cells, or PBMCs came the material, which was cDNA or gDNA.

In the original processing: Reference gene primers were amplified, and this amplification served to estimate nucleated cell counts. The table came from immunoSEQ multiplex PCR; TCRdb's copy has only in-frame clones and leaves some out. That table gives V, J and clone size, and the DNA gave D and trimming. This sample yields roughly 230,000 clones, of which around 91% are seen a single time; 2.1% belongs to the top ten. This clone was seen just once. The CDR3 consists of 13 residues. V lost 0 bases and J 4 bases, leaving 7 bases between the germline ends. Germline-derived CDR1 and CDR2 are SGHTA and FQGTGA. One Seattle source followed patients from active infection through their disease course.

The receptor was derived from a woman aged 55 to 70 with COVID-19, enrolled during active disease. The chain is built from TRBV7-3 and TRBJ2-7; possible D gene TRBD1, 6 bases. Sequencing was performed on peripheral blood. In DNA form, the CDR3 reads TGTGCCAGCAGCTTAACGCAGGGGTACGAGCAGTACTTC. This encodes CASSLTQGYEQYF.